The sequence of this T cell receptor beta chain was determined in a study of T cells after yellow fever vaccination. TCRdb recomputed calls from the 5' RACE reads with MiXCR, one row per CDR3 protein. The table shows about 130,000 distinct CDR3 sequences, with just over 6.5% occurring only once. This clonotype occurred many times. The V gene lost 3 bases and the J gene lost 4 bases, with 7 bases spanning the gap. Germline values: CDR1 SGHRS, CDR2 YFSETQ. CDR3 length equals 12 residues. V gene TRBV5-1 combines with J gene TRBJ2-5, with a possible D match to TRBD1 (5 bases). The source of this sequence is a man aged 25-40 years who received the YFV17D yellow fever vaccine. This sample comprised CD4+ T cells sorted from PBMCs, obtained 10 days after the yellow fever booster vaccination. Here the CDR3 reads CASSYDRETQYF. Here the CDR3 DNA reads TGCGCCAGCAGCTACGACAGAGAGACCCAGTACTTC. Filled out from reference TRBV5-1 and TRBJ2-5, the complete variable domain reads KAGVTQTPRYLIKTRGQQVTLSCSPISGHRSVSWYQQTPGQGLQFLFEYFSETQRNKGNFPGRFSGRQFSNSRSEMNVSTLELGDSALYLCASSYDRETQYFGPGTRLLVL.